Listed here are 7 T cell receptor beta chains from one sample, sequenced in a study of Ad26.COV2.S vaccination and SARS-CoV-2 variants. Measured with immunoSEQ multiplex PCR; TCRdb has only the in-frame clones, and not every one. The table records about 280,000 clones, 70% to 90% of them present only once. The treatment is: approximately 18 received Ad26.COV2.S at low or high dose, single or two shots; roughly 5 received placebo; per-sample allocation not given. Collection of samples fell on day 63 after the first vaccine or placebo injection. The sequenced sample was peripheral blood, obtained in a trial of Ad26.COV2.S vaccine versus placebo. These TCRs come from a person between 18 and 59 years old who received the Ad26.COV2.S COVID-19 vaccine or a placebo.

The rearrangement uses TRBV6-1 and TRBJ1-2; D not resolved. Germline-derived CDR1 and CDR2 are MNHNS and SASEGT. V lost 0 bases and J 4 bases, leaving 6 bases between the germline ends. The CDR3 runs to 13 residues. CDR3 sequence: CASSEAGGYGYTF. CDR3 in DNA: TGTGCCAGCAGTGAAGCAGGCGGCTATGGCTACACCTTC.

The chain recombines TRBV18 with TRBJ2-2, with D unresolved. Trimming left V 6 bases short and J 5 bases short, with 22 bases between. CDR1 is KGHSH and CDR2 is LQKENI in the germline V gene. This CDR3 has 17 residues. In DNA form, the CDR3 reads TGTGCCAGCTCCCCTCTTCCTGACCCCCTCTATACCGGGGAGCTGTTTTTT. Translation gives CASSPLPDPLYTGELFF. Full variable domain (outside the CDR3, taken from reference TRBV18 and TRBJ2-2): NAGVMQNPRHLVRRRGQEARLRCSPMKGHSHVYWYRQLPEEGLKFMVYLQKENIIDESGMPKERFSAEFPKEGPSILRIQQVVRGDSAAYFCASSPLPDPLYTGELFFGEGSRLTVL.

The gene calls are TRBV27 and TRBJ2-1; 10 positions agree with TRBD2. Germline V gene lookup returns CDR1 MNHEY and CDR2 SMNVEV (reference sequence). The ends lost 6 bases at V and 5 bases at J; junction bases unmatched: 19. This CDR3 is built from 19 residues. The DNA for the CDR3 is TGTGCCAGCAGCCGAAAGGGTGGGGCGGGGACTAGCGTCCACAATGAGCAGTTCTTC. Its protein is CASSRKGGAGTSVHNEQFF.

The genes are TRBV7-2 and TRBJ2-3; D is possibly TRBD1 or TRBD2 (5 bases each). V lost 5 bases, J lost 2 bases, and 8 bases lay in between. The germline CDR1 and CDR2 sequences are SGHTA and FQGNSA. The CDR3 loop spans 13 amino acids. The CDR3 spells CASSPGPTDTQYF. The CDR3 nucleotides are TGTGCCAGCAGCCCGGGACCCACAGATACGCAGTATTTT.

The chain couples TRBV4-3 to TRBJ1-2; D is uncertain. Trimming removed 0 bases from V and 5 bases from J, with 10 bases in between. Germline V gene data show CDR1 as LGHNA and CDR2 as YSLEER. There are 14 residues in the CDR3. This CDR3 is CASSQDSVGYGYTF. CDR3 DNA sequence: TGCGCCAGCAGCCAAGATTCAGTCGGGTATGGCTACACCTTC.

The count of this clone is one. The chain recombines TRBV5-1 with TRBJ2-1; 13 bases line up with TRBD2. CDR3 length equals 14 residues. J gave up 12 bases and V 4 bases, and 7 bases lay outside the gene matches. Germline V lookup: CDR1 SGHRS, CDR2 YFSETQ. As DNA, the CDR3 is TGCGCCAGCAGCCATGGGACTAGCGGGGCAGTGCAGTTCTTC. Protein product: CASSHGTSGAVQFF.

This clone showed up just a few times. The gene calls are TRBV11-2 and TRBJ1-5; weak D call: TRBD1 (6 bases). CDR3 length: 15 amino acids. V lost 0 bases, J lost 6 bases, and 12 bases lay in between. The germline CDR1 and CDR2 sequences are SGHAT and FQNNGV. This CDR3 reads CASSLDVGGLQPQHF. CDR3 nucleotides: TGTGCCAGCAGCTTAGACGTCGGGGGGCTTCAGCCCCAGCATTTT.